The following is a TCR beta chain sequence with its context. The protocol was immunoSEQ multiplex PCR, while the TCRdb copy is restricted to in-frame clones and leaves out a portion. Of around 41,000 clones in the sample, about 86% were seen once. These data belong to a study of control samples from healthy donors and cancer patients. The sequence came from a woman aged 55-69 years with lung cancer. Sequencing was performed on PBMCs.

CDR3 nucleotide sequence: TGCGCCAGCAGCCTTTCACGGGCTAGCCTCCAAGAGACCCAGTACTTC. This gives the protein CASSLSRASLQETQYF. This chain links TRBV5-1 with TRBJ2-5; possible D gene TRBD2, 5 bases. V lost 4 bases to trimming and J lost 1 base, with 17 bases between them. This CDR3 contains 16 residues. Germline values: CDR1 SGHRS, CDR2 YFSETQ.